Presented here are 20 T cell receptor beta chains from one specimen sequenced in a study of CXCR3-negative and CXCR3-positive naive CD8 T cells. The authors prepared UMI-labeled TRB cDNA libraries by 5' RACE. From its re-call of the 5' RACE reads, TCRdb lists each CDR3 protein once, without DNA. Its table lists 43,000 or so distinct CDR3 sequences. The sequenced material came from memory CD8+ T cells from blood. All receptors come from a human donor in good health. Some clones in this sample may be carry-over from other donors' samples.

The rearrangement uses TRBV12-3 or TRBV12-4 and TRBJ2-5; no DNA is available, so the TRBD2 call from TCRdb remains unchecked. This CDR3 has 14 residues. CDR3 amino acids: CASSLAGSRETQYF.

CDR3: CASSHAPKEQGWNEQFF. The chain combines TRBV6-2 or TRBV6-3 with TRBJ2-1; with no DNA, the TCRdb D assignment of TRBD1 cannot be verified. CDR1 and CDR2 from the germline V gene are MNHEY and SVGEGT. The length of the CDR3 is 17 residues.

The chain recombines TRBV6-2 or TRBV6-3 with TRBJ2-7; TCRdb's D call, TRBD1, is unchecked because there is no DNA. Germline V gives CDR1 MNHEY, CDR2 SVGEGT. The CDR3 sequence is 15 residues long. This CDR3 reads CASSSGTPASYEQYF.

The CDR3 spells CASSPRTGGYEQYF. The V and J genes are TRBV7-9 and TRBJ2-7; TCRdb's D call, TRBD1, is unchecked because there is no DNA. The CDR3 length is 14 residues. Germline CDR1 and CDR2: SEHNR and FQNEAQ (reference sequence).

V is TRBV20-1 and J is TRBJ2-7; the D gene TCRdb calls, TRBD2, cannot be checked with no DNA. CDR3 length: 14 residues. Germline values: CDR1 DFQATT, CDR2 SNEGSKA (reference sequence). CDR3: CSARDLREAYEQYF.

V usage is TRBV2 and J usage is TRBJ1-2; absent DNA, TCRdb's TRBD1 call cannot be checked. Germline CDR1 reads SNHLY; CDR2 reads FYNNEI. The CDR3 runs 14 residues. The CDR3 spells CASSDFGQFDGYTF.

This clonotype shows up as medium-sized by frequency. The chain joins TRBV7-6 to TRBJ1-1. Germline V CDR1 and CDR2: SGHVS, FNYEAQ. This CDR3 is built from 19 residues. The CDR3 loop reads CASSLGKRVSGIWGTEAFF. Based on the CDR3 plus reference TRBV7-6 and TRBJ1-1, the full variable domain is GAGVSQSPRYKVTKRGQDVALRCDPISGHVSLYWYRQALGQGPEFLTYFNYEAQQDKSGLPNDRFSAERPEGSISTLTIQRTEQRDSAMYRCASSLGKRVSGIWGTEAFFGQGTRLTVV.

This chain joins TRBV4-2 and TRBJ2-3; there is no DNA to check the TCRdb D call of TRBD2. This CDR3 region has 16 residues. In germline, CDR1 is LGHNA, CDR2 YNFKEQ. CDR3 sequence reads: CASSQDNRERTDTQYF.

The J gene is TRBJ2-7, the V gene TRBV29-1; TCRdb picks TRBD2, but there is no DNA to check that call. CDR3 size: 14 residues. The germline CDR1 and CDR2 sequences are SQVTM and ANQGSEA. The CDR3 here is CSVEGASGSREQYF.

V is TRBV11-2 and J is TRBJ2-7; lacking DNA, the TRBD1 call made by TCRdb goes unchecked. The CDR3 contains 15 residues. Germline V gene data show CDR1 as SGHAT and CDR2 as FQNNGV. The CDR3 loop is CASSLGGGTPYEQYF.

The genes are TRBV7-9 and TRBJ2-1; TCRdb lists TRBD1, though no DNA is available to test this call. The germline V gene has CDR1 SEHNR and CDR2 FQNEAQ (reference sequence). The length of the CDR3 is 17 residues. CDR3 protein: CASSLWSGQGTYNEQFF.

The chain employs TRBV20-1 and TRBJ2-1; the TRBD2 assignment by TCRdb is unverifiable without DNA. The CDR3 sequence is 14 residues long. The germline V gene has CDR1 DFQATT and CDR2 SNEGSKA (reference sequence). The CDR3 region is CSSLDRGAENEQFF.

V is TRBV9 and J is TRBJ2-2; absent DNA, TCRdb's TRBD2 call cannot be checked. This CDR3 has 14 residues. Germline V gene data show CDR1 as SGDLS and CDR2 as YYNGEE. CDR3 amino acids: CASNLGWPTGELFF.

The J gene is TRBJ1-2, the V gene TRBV20-1; TCRdb lists TRBD1, though no DNA is available to test this call. Germline-derived CDR1 and CDR2 are DFQATT and SNEGSKA (reference sequence). The CDR3 contains 16 residues. CDR3 region: CSASLTRTGRSYGYTF.

The chain employs TRBV29-1 and TRBJ2-1; TCRdb's D call of TRBD1 is untestable without DNA. Germline CDR1 SQVTM, CDR2 ANQGSEA. The CDR3 runs 11 residues. This CDR3 reads CSVRQSSGQFF.

The chain is built from TRBV12-3 or TRBV12-4 and TRBJ1-5; as DNA is missing, the TRBD1 call by TCRdb cannot be tested. The CDR3 length is 14 residues. The CDR3 is CASSLVQGGQPQHF.

This chain links TRBV7-9 with TRBJ2-2. CDR3 length: 13 residues. Germline CDR1 and CDR2: SEHNR and FQNEAQ (reference sequence). CDR3 sequence reads: CASSLRNTGELFF.

The rearrangement links TRBV5-4 to TRBJ2-5; TCRdb returns TRBD2, unconfirmable since there is no DNA. Looked up from germline, CDR1 is SGHNT and CDR2 is YYREEE (reference sequence). The CDR3 contains 15 residues. The CDR3 sequence is CASSQRGGLQETQYF.

V is TRBV4-2 and J is TRBJ2-7; without DNA, the TCRdb call of TRBD2 cannot be checked. Germline V lookup: CDR1 LGHNA, CDR2 YNFKEQ. This CDR3 is built from 16 residues. The CDR3 loop is CASSPPSGSSSYEQYF.

V and J are TRBV30 and TRBJ2-1; without DNA, the TCRdb call of TRBD1 cannot be checked. CDR3 size: 13 residues. The germline CDR1 and CDR2 sequences are GTSNPN and SVGIG (reference sequence). The CDR3: CAWRRRGYNEQFF.